The 16 T cell receptor beta chains below all came from one sample that was sequenced in a study of CD8 T cells in ankylosing spondylitis. TCRdb independently ran MiXCR on the 5' RACE reads; one entry per CDR3 protein. The profile shows under 300,000 distinct CDR3 sequences, over 9.5% of them singletons. Sequenced material: blood, either unsorted or a sorted T cell fraction (not recorded which). The receptors were gathered from a male donor with ankylosing spondylitis or in good health (not recorded which).

The J gene is TRBJ1-1, the V gene TRBV18; D gene unclear. The CDR3 length is 12 residues. Germline V gives CDR1 KGHSH, CDR2 LQKENI. The V end was cut by 7 bases, the J end by 3 bases, with 9 bases between. CDR3 in amino acids: CASWNADTEAFF. The CDR3 coding sequence is TGTGCCAGCTGGAACGCGGACACTGAAGCTTTCTTT.

There are many counts of this clonotype. The gene calls are TRBV12-3 or TRBV12-4 and TRBJ2-1; 8 nucleotides align to TRBD2. This CDR3 has 15 amino acids. The V segment lost 5 bases and the J segment 9 bases; nucleotides outside the gene matches: 12. The DNA for the CDR3 is TGTGCCAGCAGTGCCCCGGGACTAGGAATACGTGAGCAGTTCTTC. Translating gives CASSAPGLGIREQFF.

This clonotype was counted ten times or more. CDR3: CASTPWNTEAFF. CDR3 nucleotide sequence: TGTGCCAGCACCCCTTGGAACACTGAAGCTTTCTTT. The chain joins TRBV12-3 or TRBV12-4 to TRBJ1-1; D unclear. This CDR3 is 12 amino acids long. Deletions cut 7 bases from V and 1 base from J, with 7 bases between.

Ten or more counts support this clonotype. The chain recombines TRBV20-1 with TRBJ2-1; the match to TRBD2 covers 8 bases. CDR1 DFQATT and CDR2 SNEGSKA come from the germline V gene (reference sequence). The J segment lost 7 bases and the V segment lost 5 bases, leaving 10 bases of the junction unmatched. The length of the CDR3 is 14 residues. CDR3 bases: TGCAGTGCTCCGCGGGCGGGGGGTCTTAATGAGCAGTTCTTC. Translating it yields CSAPRAGGLNEQFF.

This clonotype appeared many times. The chain is built from TRBV4-1 and TRBJ2-7; 7 positions match TRBD1. The CDR3 extends over 14 amino acids. The V and J ends lost 0 bases and 6 bases, in that order; junction bases with no gene match: 5. Germline CDR1 reads MGHRA; CDR2 reads YSYEKL. The DNA for the CDR3 is TGCGCCAGCAGCCAAGATTTTAACAGGGGCGAGCAGTACTTC. Protein: CASSQDFNRGEQYF.

This clonotype was counted at least ten times. This sequence joins TRBV5-6 and TRBJ1-1, with 7 bases identical to TRBD1. This CDR3 is 12 amino acids long. Germline V gene data show CDR1 as SGHDT and CDR2 as YYEEEE. V gave up 2 bases and J gave up 10 bases; unmatched junction bases: 5. CDR3 sequence (DNA): TGTGCCAGCAGCTTAGGGGGCTCGACAGCTTTCTTT. It encodes CASSLGGSTAFF.

This clonotype appeared many times. The V call is TRBV12-3 or TRBV12-4, the J call TRBJ1-2, with 10 bases aligning to TRBD1. Trimming at V came to 6 bases and at J to 4 bases, leaving 8 bases not matched to a gene. The CDR3 has 15 amino acids. The CDR3 protein is CASSRDRGQGYGYTF. The CDR3 DNA is TGTGCCAGCAGCCGTGACAGGGGGCAAGGCTATGGCTACACCTTC.

This clonotype has at least ten counts. The rearrangement joins TRBV5-1 to TRBJ1-2, with TRBD1 as a possible D gene (5 bases). The germline V and J ends were trimmed by 0 bases and 0 bases, with 12 bases remaining between them. The CDR3 totals 16 residues. CDR1 and CDR2 from the germline V gene are SGHRS and YFSETQ. The CDR3: CASSLVPDTANYGYTF. The CDR3 nucleotides read TGCGCCAGCAGCTTGGTCCCGGACACTGCTAACTATGGCTACACCTTC.

This clonotype was detected a few times. This chain joins TRBV18 and TRBJ2-7; no reliable D call. This CDR3 is 15 amino acids long. Germline V lookup: CDR1 KGHSH, CDR2 LQKENI. V gave up 2 bases and J gave up 0 bases, with 11 bases separating them. The CDR3 here is CASSPNSVHSYEQYF. CDR3 sequence (DNA): TGTGCCAGCTCACCAAACAGCGTCCACTCCTACGAGCAGTACTTC.

This clonotype was counted ten times or more. This chain links TRBV12-3 or TRBV12-4 with TRBJ1-2; D possibly corresponds to TRBD1 (5 bases). The CDR3 is 13 residues long. V lost 7 bases to trimming and J lost 4 bases, with 13 bases between them. The DNA of the CDR3 is TGTGCCAGCACTCCCGCTAGGGGCTATGGCTACACCTTC. Translation: CASTPARGYGYTF.

This clonotype was counted between two and nine times. The chain links TRBV2 to TRBJ2-3; 12 bases align to TRBD2. V lost 3 bases and J lost 3; bases outside the gene matches: 4. The germline gives CDR1 SNHLY, CDR2 FYNNEI. This CDR3 contains 16 residues. CDR3 residues: CASSEAGLAGTDTQYF. The CDR3, as DNA: TGTGCCAGCAGTGAGGCCGGACTAGCGGGGACAGATACGCAGTATTTT.

The table lists this clonotype with many counts. This rearrangement joins TRBV6-1 to TRBJ1-5; D call uncertain. Trimming stripped 7 bases from V and 5 bases from J, with 18 bases between. This CDR3 comprises 15 residues. Per the germline V gene, CDR1 is MNHNS and CDR2 is SASEGT. This CDR3 reads CASTTTGSGDQPQHF. As DNA, the CDR3 is TGTGCCAGCACGACCACGGGTTCTGGGGATCAGCCCCAGCATTTT.

This chain links TRBV10-2 with TRBJ2-7; TRBD1 is a possible D gene (5 bases). V dropped 5 bases and J dropped 2 bases, with 10 bases sitting between them. The germline gives CDR1 WSHSY, CDR2 SAAADI. The CDR3 runs to 13 residues. This CDR3 is CASSSGLTYEQYF. The CDR3 DNA is TGCGCCAGCAGTTCAGGGCTTACCTACGAGCAGTACTTC.

This clonotype appeared a few times. The chain employs TRBV5-6 and TRBJ2-3; no clear D gene. The CDR3 runs 15 residues. V lost 2 bases to trimming and J lost 0 bases, with 10 bases between them. The germline CDR1 and CDR2 sequences are SGHDT and YYEEEE. The chain's CDR3 is CASSFDWSSTDTQYF. The CDR3 DNA sequence: TGTGCCAGCAGCTTCGACTGGTCTAGCACAGATACGCAGTATTTT.

The chain's CDR3 is CASSSGWEKLFF. In DNA form, the CDR3 reads TGTGCCAGCAGTTCCGGGTGGGAAAAACTGTTTTTT. The chain recombines TRBV12-3 or TRBV12-4 with TRBJ1-4; no clear D. Trimming left V 4 bases short and J 8 bases short, with 8 bases between. CDR3 length: 12 amino acids.

This clonotype was counted many times. This chain uses TRBV9 with TRBJ2-1; perhaps D is TRBD1 or TRBD2 (5 bases each). CDR1 and CDR2 from the germline V gene are SGDLS and YYNGEE. V dropped 3 bases and J dropped 6 bases, with 28 bases sitting between them. The CDR3 has 19 residues. In DNA form, the CDR3 reads TGTGCCAGCAGCGCCTTAGAGGGGATATTGACCGACCGGGGCAATGAGCAGTTCTTC. Its protein product is CASSALEGILTDRGNEQFF.